This TCR beta chain was identified during a study of T cell responses to AZD1222 COVID-19 vaccine (dated by TCRdb to the early 2020s). As for the study more broadly: TCR sequencing was performed for about 250 trial participants, of whom around 200 were given two doses of AZD1222 and roughly 25 were given two doses of MenACWY control vaccine. Enrollment into the trials was organized by age into subgroups of 18-55, 56-69 and 70-plus years, and those subgroups contained roughly 150, 30 and 60 TCR-sequenced participants, respectively. The full study reports these points: Vaccine-associated CD4 TCRs spanned the whole spike protein, with dominant responses in regions 160-218 and 743-854. Participants were mostly white British and included more females than males, and it was suggested by the authors that clonal diversity may have been underestimated. The 56-69-year group was small, and its depth increase did not reach significance, likely because of low power. Only five to seven AZD1222 recipients were SARS-CoV-2 seropositive at baseline, limiting conclusions about previously exposed vaccinees. Because no samples from the day 14 peak response were available, repertoires could be characterized only after the peak T cell response. Nearly half of unique spike-specific TCRs reportedly recognized epitopes outside regions mutated in the B.1.351 and B.1.1.7 variants. After two AZD1222 doses, spike-specific TCR breadth and depth were significantly higher than at day 0 and than in MenACWY recipients.

This clone has just one count. Its antigen specificity is not known. Base qualities are not provided; no much larger clone lies one nucleotide away. The CDR3 regions of human TCRbeta chains were subjected to immunosequencing. In the original analysis: Repertoire TCRs were matched against a reference library of SARS-CoV-2-specific TCRs generated with the MIRA antigen-specificity platform. Breadth was defined as the fraction of unique TCRs that were SARS-CoV-2-associated. Depth was defined as the fraction of total T cells that were SARS-CoV-2-associated. Using the MIRA data, every spike-specific TCR was mapped to the spike region that the TCR reacted to and assigned to either a CD4 or a CD8 class. Log10-transformed breadth and depth values were compared by one-way ANOVA with Sidak's multiple comparisons tests. Not all clones reach the TCRdb copy of this immuneACCESS table, which keeps in-frame sequences only. Checked studies attribute under half of the gap to unresolved V genes and leave the rest unexplained. From that table come the V and J calls and clone size; the DNA was used to work out D and trimming. The sample includes approximately 81,000 clones, with 80% to 95% observed a single time. The top ten hold roughly 4.5% of the sample.

The CDR3 goes from the cysteine to the phenylalanine over 12 residues. CDR3 DNA only is kept here, 36 bases in frame from base 1. Trimming at the junction amounts to 6 bases on V and 5 bases on J, and the germline ends lie 11 bases apart. CDR1 and CDR2 (LNHDA, SQIVND) derive from the germline V gene (reference sequence). The time point label for this specimen denotes: baseline before first vaccination. The treatment or condition label for this specimen denotes: meningococcal conjugate vaccine given as trial control. The vaccinee samples were drawn from two UK trials, COV001 and COV002, one of which was a single-blind randomized controlled phase 2/3 trial testing AZD1222 (ChAdOx1 nCoV-19) in healthy adults. For TCRbeta chain sequencing, PBMC samples were collected from trial participants at day 0 and at day 28 after the second dose.

The chain joins TRBV19 to TRBJ2-7; TRBD2 is a possible D gene, resting on 6 matching bases. The source is an adult in good health. Sequences were derived from peripheral blood, sampled on day 0 of MenACWY control vaccination. The CDR3 protein: CASSLGSDEQYF. The DNA is as follows: TGTGCCAGTAGCCTCGGGAGCGACGAGCAGTACTTC.